These T cell receptor beta chains were read from a single sample in a study of cytomegalovirus exposure and HLA in healthy donors. Only in-frame clones appear in the TCRdb table, and some are missing; sequencing was by immunoSEQ multiplex PCR. The sample holds approximately 200,000 clones; approximately 80% are singletons and the top ten take approximately 7%. The sequenced material came from PBMCs. All receptors come from a man aged 18 to 30 in good health and CMV-seropositive. Each CDR3 is given without its conserved first and last residue.

v_gene: TRBV5-5
CDR3aa: ASSSLLAGDSEQY

v_gene: TRBV30
CDR3aa: AWETGTDTQY

v_gene: TRBV5-1
CDR3aa: ASSLGGTSGYNEQF

v_gene: TRBV27
CDR3aa: ASSPNPGPDIQY

v_gene: TRBV27
CDR3aa: ASSSPTRTREAF

v_gene: TRBV25-1
CDR3aa: ASSELEKLF

v_gene: TRBV9
CDR3aa: ASSVAGTRADTQY

v_gene: TRBV20-1
CDR3aa: SATPLYEQY

v_gene: TRBV28
CDR3aa: ASRPDRGVGETQY

v_gene: TRBV19
CDR3aa: ASRLGGSSYNEQF

v_gene: TRBV6-5
CDR3aa: ASTDRGLNYNEQF

v_gene: TRBV19
CDR3aa: ASAGTVFLAQH

v_gene: TRBV11-1
CDR3aa: ASSLQGVGYGYT

v_gene: TRBV5-6
CDR3aa: ASSLGLAGGHDTDTQY

v_gene: TRBV5-6
CDR3aa: ASSQQGLAGALEQY

v_gene: TRBV28
CDR3aa: ASSPHLALAGNEQY

v_gene: TRBV7-9
CDR3aa: ASSFTGSNQPQH

v_gene: TRBV5-4
CDR3aa: ASSPPTVGTDTQY

v_gene: TRBV7-8
CDR3aa: ASSLGLTRNEQF

v_gene: TRBV7-8
CDR3aa: ASNLRDRVFHEQY

v_gene: TRBV9
CDR3aa: ASSAETGGSTEAF

v_gene: TRBV6-1
CDR3aa: ASRQIWTGNTEAF

v_gene: TRBV30
CDR3aa: AWNVQGGSYTDTQY

v_gene: TRBV10-3
CDR3aa: ATAGSSRSSTDTQY

v_gene: TRBV7-2
CDR3aa: ASSFTSVNEQF

v_gene: TRBV5-1
CDR3aa: ASSLRTGGFGQF

v_gene: TRBV28
CDR3aa: ASSLLGSGGLYEQY

v_gene: TRBV5-6
CDR3aa: ASSLGSQGGYT

v_gene: TRBV14
CDR3aa: ASSQDLRSPYGYT

v_gene: TRBV7-8
CDR3aa: ASSPTSQRTSYEQY

v_gene: TRBV4-3
CDR3aa: ASSQDMAGVNTGELF